The source of this TCR beta chain is a study of vaccination and CD4 T cells after COVID-19. Oncomine TCR Beta short-read sequencing was applied to DNA from cultured CD4+ T cells. TCRdb passed the PCR reads through MiXCR, listing each CDR3 protein once. The sample contains over 15,000 distinct CDR3 sequences, 57% of which appear only once. Note on this clonotype: Its antigen is unidentified.

In germline, CDR1 is WNHNN, CDR2 SYGVQD (reference sequence). This CDR3 region has 12 residues. The V and J ends lost 2 bases and 6 bases respectively, with 7 bases between them. As for treatment: roughly ten-day PBMC culture with coronavirus spike peptide pools or control peptides (ViraFEST assay). This sequence joins TRBV10-1 and TRBJ1-2; D gene unclear. This sequence originates from a human donor who had recovered from COVID-19. The specimen sequenced was CD4+ T cells from blood, cultured in vitro. For the CDR3, the DNA is TGCGCCAGCAGTGAGGGGGATCATGGCTACACCTTC. Translated: CASSEGDHGYTF.